This T cell receptor (beta chain) derives from a study of blood T cell repertoires in COVID-19. J was trimmed by 8 bases and V by 6 bases; bases with no gene match: 4. There are 13 residues in the CDR3. From germline, CDR1 is MNHEY and CDR2 SVGAGI. Per the study methods: Researchers report that nucleated cell counts were estimated from reference gene primer amplification. Only in-frame clones appear in the TCRdb table, and some are missing; sequencing was by immunoSEQ multiplex PCR. V and J calls and clone size come straight from that table; D and trimming were deduced from the DNA. The sample shows 170,000 or so clones, approximately 84% of them seen only once.

V gene TRBV6-5 combines with J gene TRBJ1-4, with TRBD1 matching 9 bases. The clonotype was recovered from a young man with active or convalescent COVID-19. What was sequenced was peripheral blood. CDR3: CASSLGTGEKLFF. For the CDR3, the DNA is TGTGCCAGCAGCCTAGGGACAGGGGAAAAACTGTTTTTT.